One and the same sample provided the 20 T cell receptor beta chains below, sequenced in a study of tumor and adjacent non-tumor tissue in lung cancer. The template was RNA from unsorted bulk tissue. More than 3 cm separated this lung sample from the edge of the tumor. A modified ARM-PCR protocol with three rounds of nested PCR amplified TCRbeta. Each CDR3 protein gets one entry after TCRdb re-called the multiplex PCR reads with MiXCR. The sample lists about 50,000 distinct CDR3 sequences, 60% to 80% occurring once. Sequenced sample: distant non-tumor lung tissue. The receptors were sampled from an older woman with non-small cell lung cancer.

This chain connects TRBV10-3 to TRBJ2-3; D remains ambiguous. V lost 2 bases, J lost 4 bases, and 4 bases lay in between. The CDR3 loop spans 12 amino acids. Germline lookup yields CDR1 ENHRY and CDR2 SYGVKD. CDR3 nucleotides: TGTGCCATCAGTGAGGGGGCAGATACGCAGTATTTT. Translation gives CAISEGADTQYF.

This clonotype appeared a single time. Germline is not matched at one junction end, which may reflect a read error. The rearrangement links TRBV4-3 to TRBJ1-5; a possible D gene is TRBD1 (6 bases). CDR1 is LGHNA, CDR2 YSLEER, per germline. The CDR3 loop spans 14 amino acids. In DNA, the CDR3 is TGCGCAAGCAGCCAATGGACAGAGGATCAGCCCCAACATTTT. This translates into CASSQWTEDQPQHF.

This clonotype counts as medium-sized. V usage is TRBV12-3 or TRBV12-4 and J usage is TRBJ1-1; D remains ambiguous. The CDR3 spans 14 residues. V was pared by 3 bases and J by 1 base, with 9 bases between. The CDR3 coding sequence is TGTGCCAGCAGTTTGAACAACGGGAACACTGAAGCTTTCTTT. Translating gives CASSLNNGNTEAFF.

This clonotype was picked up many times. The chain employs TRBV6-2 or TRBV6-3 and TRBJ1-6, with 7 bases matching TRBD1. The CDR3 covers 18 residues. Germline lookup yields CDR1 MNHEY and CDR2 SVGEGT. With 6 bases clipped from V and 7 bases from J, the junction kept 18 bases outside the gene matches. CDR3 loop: CASRGGQLMDSANSPLHF. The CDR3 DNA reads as TGTGCCAGCAGAGGGGGCCAGTTGATGGACAGTGCGAATTCACCCCTCCACTTT.

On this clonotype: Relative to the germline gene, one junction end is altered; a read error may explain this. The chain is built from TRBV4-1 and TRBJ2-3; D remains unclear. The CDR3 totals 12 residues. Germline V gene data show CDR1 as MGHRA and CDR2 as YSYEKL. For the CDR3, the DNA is TGCGCCTGCAGCCAAGATGGTGGTACGCAGTATTTT. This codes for CACSQDGGTQYF.

CDR3 bases: TGTGCCAGTATTCGGGAGGGCCTTACCAATGAGCAGTTCTTC. Translated: CASIREGLTNEQFF. The chain is built from TRBV12-3 or TRBV12-4 and TRBJ2-1; TRBD2 matches at 8 bases. Trimming at V came to 9 bases and at J to 6 bases, leaving 10 bases not matched to a gene. The CDR3 has 14 residues.

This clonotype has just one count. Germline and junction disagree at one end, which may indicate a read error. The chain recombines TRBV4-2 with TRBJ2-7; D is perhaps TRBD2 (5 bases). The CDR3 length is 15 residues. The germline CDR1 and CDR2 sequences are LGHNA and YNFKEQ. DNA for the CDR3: TGTGCCAGGAGTCAGGAGGAGGCAGGCCTCTACGAGCAGTACTTT. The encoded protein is CARSQEEAGLYEQYF.

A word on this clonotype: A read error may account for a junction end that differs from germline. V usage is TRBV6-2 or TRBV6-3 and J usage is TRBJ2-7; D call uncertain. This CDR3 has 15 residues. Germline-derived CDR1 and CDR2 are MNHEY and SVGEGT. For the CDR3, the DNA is TGTGCCAGTAGTTACACTGACGGAACCACCTACGAGCAGTACTTC. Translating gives CASSYTDGTTYEQYF.

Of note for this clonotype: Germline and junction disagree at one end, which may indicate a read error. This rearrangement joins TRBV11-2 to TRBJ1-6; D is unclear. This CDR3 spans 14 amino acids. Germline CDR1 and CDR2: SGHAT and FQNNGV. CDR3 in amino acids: CASSLDASNSLLLF. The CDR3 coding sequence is TGTGCCAGCAGCTTAGATGCAAGTAATTCACTCCTCCTCTTT.

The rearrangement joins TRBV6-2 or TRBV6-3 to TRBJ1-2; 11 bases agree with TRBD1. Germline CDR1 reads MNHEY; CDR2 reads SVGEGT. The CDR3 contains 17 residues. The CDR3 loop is CVNAGQGAREANYGYTF. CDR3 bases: TGTGTCAACGCCGGACAGGGGGCGCGAGAGGCGAACTATGGCTACACCTTC.

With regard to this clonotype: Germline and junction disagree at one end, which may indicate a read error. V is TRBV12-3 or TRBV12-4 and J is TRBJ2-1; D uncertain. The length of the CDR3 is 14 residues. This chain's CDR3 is CASSLRPLSNEQFF. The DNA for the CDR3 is TGTGCCAGCAGTTTAAGGCCTTTGTCCAATGAGCAATTCTTC.

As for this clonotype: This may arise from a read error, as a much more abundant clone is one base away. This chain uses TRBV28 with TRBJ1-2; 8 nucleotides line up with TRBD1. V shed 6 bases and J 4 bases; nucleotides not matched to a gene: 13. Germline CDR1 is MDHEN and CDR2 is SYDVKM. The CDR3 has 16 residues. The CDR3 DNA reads TGTGCCAGCAGCCGTGCAGGGGGCACAGTTTCCTATGGCTACACCTTC. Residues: CASSRAGGTVSYGYTF.

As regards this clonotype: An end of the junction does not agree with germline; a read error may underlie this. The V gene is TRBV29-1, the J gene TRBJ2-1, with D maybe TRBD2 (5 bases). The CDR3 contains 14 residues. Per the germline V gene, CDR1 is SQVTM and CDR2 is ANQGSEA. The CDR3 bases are TGCAGCGTAGCGGAAGGGTATGTGTATGGTGAGCAGTTATTC. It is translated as CSVAEGYVYGEQLF.

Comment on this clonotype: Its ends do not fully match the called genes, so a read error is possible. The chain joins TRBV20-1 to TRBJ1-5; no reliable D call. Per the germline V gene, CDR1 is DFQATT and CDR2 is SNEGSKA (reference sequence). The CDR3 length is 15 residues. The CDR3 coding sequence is TGCAGTACTAGAGTTTCGGCACATAGCAATCAGCTCCAGCATTTT. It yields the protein CSTRVSAHSNQLQHF.

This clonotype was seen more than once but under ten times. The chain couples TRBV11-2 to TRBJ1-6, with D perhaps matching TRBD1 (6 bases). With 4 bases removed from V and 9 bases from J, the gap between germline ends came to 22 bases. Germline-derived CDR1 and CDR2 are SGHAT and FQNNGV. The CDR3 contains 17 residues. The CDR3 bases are TGTGCCAGCAGCTCAACATTAGGGACAAACCGGAGTTCACCCCTCCACTTT. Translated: CASSSTLGTNRSSPLHF.

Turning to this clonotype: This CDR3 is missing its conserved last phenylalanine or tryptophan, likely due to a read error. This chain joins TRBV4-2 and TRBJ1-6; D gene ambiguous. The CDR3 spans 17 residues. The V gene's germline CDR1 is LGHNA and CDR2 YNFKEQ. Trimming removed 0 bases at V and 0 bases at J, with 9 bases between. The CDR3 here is CASSQEWGSSYNSPLHS. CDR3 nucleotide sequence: TGTGCCAGCAGCCAAGAATGGGGAAGCTCCTATAATTCACCCCTCCACTCT.

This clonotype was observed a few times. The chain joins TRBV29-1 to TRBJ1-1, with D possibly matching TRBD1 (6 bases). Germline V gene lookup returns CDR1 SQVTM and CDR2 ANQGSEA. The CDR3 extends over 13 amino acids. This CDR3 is CSADSPRNTEAFF. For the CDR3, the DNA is TGCAGTGCGGACAGTCCCAGGAACACTGAAGCTTTCTTT.

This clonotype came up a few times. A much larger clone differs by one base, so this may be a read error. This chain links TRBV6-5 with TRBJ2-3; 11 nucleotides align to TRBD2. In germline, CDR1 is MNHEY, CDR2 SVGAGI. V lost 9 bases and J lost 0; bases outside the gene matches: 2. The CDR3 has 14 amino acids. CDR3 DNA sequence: TGTGCCAGTAGCGGGGGGGTAAGCACAGATACGCAGTATTTT. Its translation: CASSGGVSTDTQYF.

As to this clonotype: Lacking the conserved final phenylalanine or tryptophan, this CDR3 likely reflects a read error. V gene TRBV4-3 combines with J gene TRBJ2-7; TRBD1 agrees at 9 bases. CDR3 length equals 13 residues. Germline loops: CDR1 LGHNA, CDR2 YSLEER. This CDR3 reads CTSRGTGRDEQYL. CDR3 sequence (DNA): TGCACCAGTAGGGGGACAGGGCGGGACGAGCAGTACCTC.

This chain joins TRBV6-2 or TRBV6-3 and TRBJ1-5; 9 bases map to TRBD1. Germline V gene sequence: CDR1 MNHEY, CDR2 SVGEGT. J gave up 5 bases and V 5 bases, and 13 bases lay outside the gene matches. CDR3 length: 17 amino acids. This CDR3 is CASSLSRTGARDQPQHF. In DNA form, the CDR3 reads TGTGCCAGCAGTCTAAGTCGGACAGGGGCGAGGGATCAGCCCCAGCATTTT.